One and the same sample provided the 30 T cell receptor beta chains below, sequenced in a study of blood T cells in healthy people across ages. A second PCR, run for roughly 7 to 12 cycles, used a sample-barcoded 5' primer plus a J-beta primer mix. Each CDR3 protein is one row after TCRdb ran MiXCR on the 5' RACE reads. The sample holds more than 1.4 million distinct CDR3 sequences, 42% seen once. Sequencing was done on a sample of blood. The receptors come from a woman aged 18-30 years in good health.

CDR3 nucleotides: TGTGCCAGCTCACCACCCTTGACAGGGACTGGCGGCTACACCTTC. Amino acids: CASSPPLTGTGGYTF. This chain joins TRBV18 and TRBJ1-2; TRBD1 matches 7 bases. The CDR3 length is 15 residues. V lost 0 bases to trimming and J lost 8 bases; unmatched junction nucleotides: 9. Germline V gene data show CDR1 as KGHSH and CDR2 as LQKENI.

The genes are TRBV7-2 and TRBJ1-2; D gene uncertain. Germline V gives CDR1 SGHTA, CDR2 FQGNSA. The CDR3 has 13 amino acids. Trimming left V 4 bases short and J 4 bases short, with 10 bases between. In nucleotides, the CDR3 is TGTGCCAGCAGCTCGTACGGATTCTATGGCTACACCTTC. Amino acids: CASSSYGFYGYTF. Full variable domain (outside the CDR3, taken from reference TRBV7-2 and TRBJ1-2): GAGVSQSPSNKVTEKGKDVELRCDPISGHTALYWYRQSLGQGLEFLIYFQGNSAPDKSGLPSDRFSAERTGGSVSTLTIQRTQQEDSAVYLCASSSYGFYGYTFGSGTRLTVV.

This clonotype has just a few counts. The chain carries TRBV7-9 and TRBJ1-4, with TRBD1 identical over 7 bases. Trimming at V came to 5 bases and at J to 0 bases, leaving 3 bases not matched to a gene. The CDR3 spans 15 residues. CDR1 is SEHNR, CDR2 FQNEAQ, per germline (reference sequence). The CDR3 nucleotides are TGTGCCAGCAGCATAGGGACAGCAACTAATGAAAAACTGTTTTTT. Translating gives CASSIGTATNEKLFF.

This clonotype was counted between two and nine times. DNA for the CDR3: TGTGCCAGCAGTACCAGGACAGGGGGAACAGATACGCAGTATTTT. Its translation: CASSTRTGGTDTQYF. The chain uses TRBV6-5 and TRBJ2-3; 10 bases match TRBD1. The CDR3 is 15 residues long. The V gene end was trimmed by 5 bases and the J gene end by 3 bases; junction bases not matched to a gene: 5. Germline V gives CDR1 MNHEY, CDR2 SVGAGI.

The chain's CDR3 is CAWSTFPGDEQYF. CDR3 DNA sequence: TGTGCCTGGAGTACTTTTCCAGGTGATGAGCAGTACTTC. The J gene is TRBJ2-5, the V gene TRBV30; D gene ambiguous. Trimming shortened V by 2 bases and J by 11 bases, and 18 bases separated the two germline ends. Germline CDR1 reads GTSNPN; CDR2 reads SVGIG (reference sequence). This CDR3 region has 13 residues.

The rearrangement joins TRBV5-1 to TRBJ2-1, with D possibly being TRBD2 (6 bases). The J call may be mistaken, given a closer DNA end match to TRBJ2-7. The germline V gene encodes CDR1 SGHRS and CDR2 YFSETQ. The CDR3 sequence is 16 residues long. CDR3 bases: TGCGCCAGCAGCCGGACGGGGGATCGTTCCTACAATGAGCAGTACTTC. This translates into CASSRTGDRSYNEQYF.

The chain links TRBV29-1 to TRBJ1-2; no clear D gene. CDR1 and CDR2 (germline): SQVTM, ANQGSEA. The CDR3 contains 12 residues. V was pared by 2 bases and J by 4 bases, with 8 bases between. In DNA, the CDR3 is TGCAGCGTTGAAATAGGGAGCTATGGCTACACCTTC. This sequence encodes CSVEIGSYGYTF.

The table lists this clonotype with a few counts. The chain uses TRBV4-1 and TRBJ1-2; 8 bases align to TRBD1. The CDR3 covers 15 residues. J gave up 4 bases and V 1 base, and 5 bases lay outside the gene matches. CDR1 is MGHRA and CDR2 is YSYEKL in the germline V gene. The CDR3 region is CASSQGGQDPYGYTF. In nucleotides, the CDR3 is TGCGCCAGCAGCCAAGGGGGACAGGACCCCTATGGCTACACCTTC.

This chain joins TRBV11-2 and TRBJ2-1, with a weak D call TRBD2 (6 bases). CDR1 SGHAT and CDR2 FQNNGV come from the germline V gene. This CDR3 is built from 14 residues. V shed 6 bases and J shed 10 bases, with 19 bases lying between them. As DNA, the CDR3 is TGTGCCAGCAGATCGGGACTTCCCAGTTGGGAGCAGTTCTTC. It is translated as CASRSGLPSWEQFF.

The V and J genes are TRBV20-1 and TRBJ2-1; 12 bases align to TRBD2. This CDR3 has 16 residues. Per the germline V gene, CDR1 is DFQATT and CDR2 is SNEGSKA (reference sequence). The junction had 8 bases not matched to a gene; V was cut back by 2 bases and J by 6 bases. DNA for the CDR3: TGCAGTGCTAGACTCCTAGCGGGAGGGTTAGTCAATGAGCAGTTCTTC. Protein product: CSARLLAGGLVNEQFF.

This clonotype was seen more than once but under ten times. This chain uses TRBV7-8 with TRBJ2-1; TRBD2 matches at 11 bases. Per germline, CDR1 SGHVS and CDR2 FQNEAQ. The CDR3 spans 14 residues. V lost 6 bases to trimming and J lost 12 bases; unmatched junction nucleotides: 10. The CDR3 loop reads CASSSETSGVVQFF. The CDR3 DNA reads TGTGCCAGCAGTTCCGAGACTAGCGGGGTAGTGCAGTTCTTC. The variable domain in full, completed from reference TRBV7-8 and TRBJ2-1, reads GAGVSQSPRYKVAKRGQDVALRCDPISGHVSLFWYQQALGQGPEFLTYFQNEAQLDKSGLPSDRFFAERPEGSVSTLKIQRTQQEDSAVYLCASSSETSGVVQFFGPGTRLTVL.

In nucleotides, the CDR3 is TGCGCCAGCAGAGAGACTAGCGGAGCCACCGGGGAGCTGTTTTTT. Translating gives CASRETSGATGELFF. The chain employs TRBV5-1 and TRBJ2-2; TRBD2 aligns across 9 bases. This CDR3 comprises 15 residues. The germline V gene has CDR1 SGHRS and CDR2 YFSETQ. Unmatched junction bases numbered 6, after V lost 5 bases and J lost 4 bases.

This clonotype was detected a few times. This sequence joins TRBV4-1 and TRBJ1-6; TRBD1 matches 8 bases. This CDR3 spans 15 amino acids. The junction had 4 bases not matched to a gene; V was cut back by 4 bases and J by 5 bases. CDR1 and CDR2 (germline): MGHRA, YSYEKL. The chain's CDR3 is CASSPRGLDNSPLHF. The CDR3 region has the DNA TGCGCCAGCAGCCCCAGGGGGCTCGATAATTCACCCCTCCACTTT.

The CDR3 nucleotides are TGCAGTGCTAGAGATCTCAAGGGCGCCGTAACAGATACGCAGTATTTT. Its protein is CSARDLKGAVTDTQYF. The chain combines TRBV20-1 with TRBJ2-3; D gene uncertain. Germline CDR1 and CDR2: DFQATT and SNEGSKA (reference sequence). Trimming left V 0 bases short and J 3 bases short, with 16 bases between. The CDR3 spans 16 residues.

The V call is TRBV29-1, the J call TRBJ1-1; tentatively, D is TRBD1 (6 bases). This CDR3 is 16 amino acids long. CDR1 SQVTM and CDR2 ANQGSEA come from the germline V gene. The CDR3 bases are TGCCGCCCCCCCTCCGGGACAACGAGGGGGAACACTGAAGCTTTCTTT. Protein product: CRPPSGTTRGNTEAFF.

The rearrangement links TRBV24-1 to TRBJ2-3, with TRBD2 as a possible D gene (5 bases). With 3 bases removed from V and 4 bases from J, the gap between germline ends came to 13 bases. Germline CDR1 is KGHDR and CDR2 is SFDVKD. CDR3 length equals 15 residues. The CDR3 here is CATSDQDLVADTQYF. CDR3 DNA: TGTGCCACCAGTGATCAGGACTTAGTGGCAGATACGCAGTATTTT.

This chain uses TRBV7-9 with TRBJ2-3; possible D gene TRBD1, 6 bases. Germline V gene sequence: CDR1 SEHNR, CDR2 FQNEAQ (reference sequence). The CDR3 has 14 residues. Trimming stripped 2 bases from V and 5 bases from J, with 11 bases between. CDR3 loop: CASSLTGSGDTQYF. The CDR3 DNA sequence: TGTGCCAGCAGCTTAACAGGGTCTGGAGATACGCAGTATTTT.

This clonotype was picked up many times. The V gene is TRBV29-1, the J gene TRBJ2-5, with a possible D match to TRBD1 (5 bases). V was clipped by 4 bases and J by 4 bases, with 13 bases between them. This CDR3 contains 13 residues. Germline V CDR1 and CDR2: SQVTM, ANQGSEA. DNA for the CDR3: TGCAGCGTTGCGCAGGGAAAGAGAGAGACCCAGTACTTC. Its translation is CSVAQGKRETQYF.

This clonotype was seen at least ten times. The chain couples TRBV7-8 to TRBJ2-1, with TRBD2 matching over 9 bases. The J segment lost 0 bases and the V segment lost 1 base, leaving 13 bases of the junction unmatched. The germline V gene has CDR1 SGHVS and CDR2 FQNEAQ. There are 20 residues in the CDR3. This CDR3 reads CASSLGGASGDASSYNEQFF. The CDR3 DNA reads TGTGCCAGCAGCTTAGGAGGCGCTAGCGGGGATGCGAGCTCCTACAATGAGCAGTTCTTC.

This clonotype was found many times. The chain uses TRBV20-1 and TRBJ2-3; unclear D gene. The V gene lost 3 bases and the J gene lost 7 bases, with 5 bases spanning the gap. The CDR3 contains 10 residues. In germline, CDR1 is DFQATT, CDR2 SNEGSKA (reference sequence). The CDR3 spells CSASLYTQYF. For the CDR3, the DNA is TGCAGTGCTAGTTTGTATACGCAGTATTTT.

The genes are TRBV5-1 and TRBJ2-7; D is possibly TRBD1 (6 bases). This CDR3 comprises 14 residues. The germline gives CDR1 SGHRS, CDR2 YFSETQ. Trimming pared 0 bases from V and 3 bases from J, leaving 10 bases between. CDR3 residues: CASSLGTEVYEQYF. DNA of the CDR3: TGCGCCAGCAGCTTGGGGACAGAGGTCTACGAGCAGTACTTC.

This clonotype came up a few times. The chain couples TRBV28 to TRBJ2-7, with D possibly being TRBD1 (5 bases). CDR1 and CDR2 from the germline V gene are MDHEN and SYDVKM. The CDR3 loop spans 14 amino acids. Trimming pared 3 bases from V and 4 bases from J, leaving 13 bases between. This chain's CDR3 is CASSFSRGKYEQYF. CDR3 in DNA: TGTGCCAGCAGTTTTTCTAGGGGAAAGTACGAGCAGTACTTC.

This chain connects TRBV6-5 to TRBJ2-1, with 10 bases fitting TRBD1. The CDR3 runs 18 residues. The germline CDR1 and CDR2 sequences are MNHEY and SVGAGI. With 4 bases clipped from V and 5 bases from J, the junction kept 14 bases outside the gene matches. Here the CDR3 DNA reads TGTGCCAGCAGTTCACCTTACTCGGGACAGGGGCTCAACAATGAGCAGTTCTTC. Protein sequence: CASSSPYSGQGLNNEQFF.

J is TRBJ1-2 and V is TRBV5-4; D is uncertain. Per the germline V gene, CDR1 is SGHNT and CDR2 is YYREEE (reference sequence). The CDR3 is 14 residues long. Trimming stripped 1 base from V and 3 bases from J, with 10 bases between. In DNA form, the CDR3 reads TGTGCCAGCAGCTTGAGACTGGCCGACTATGGCTACACCTTC. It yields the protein CASSLRLADYGYTF.

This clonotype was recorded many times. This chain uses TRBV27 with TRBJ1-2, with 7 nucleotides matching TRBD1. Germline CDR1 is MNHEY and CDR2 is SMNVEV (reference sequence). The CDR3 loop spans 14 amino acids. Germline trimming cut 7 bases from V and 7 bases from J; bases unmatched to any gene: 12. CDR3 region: CASTDVKGGSGYTF. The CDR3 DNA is TGTGCCAGCACCGATGTGAAAGGGGGCTCTGGCTACACCTTC.

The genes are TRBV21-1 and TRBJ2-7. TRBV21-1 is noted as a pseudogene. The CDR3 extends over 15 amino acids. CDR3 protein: CASSKITGTSYEQYF. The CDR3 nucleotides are TGTGCCAGCAGCAAAATTACGGGCACTTCCTACGAGCAGTACTTC.

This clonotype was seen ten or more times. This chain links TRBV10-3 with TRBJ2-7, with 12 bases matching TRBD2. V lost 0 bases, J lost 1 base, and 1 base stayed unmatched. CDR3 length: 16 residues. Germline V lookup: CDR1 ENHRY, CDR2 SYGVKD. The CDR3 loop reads CAISESGLAGSYEQYF. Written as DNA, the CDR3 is TGTGCCATCAGTGAGTCAGGACTAGCGGGGTCCTACGAGCAGTACTTC.

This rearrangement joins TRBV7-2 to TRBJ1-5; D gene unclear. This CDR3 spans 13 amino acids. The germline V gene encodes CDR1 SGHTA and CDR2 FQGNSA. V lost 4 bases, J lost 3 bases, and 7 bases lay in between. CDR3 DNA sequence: TGTGCCAGCAGCTGGGTCTCCAATCAGCCCCAGCATTTT. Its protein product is CASSWVSNQPQHF. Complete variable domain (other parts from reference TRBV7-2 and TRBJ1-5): GAGVSQSPSNKVTEKGKDVELRCDPISGHTALYWYRQSLGQGLEFLIYFQGNSAPDKSGLPSDRFSAERTGGSVSTLTIQRTQQEDSAVYLCASSWVSNQPQHFGDGTRLSIL.

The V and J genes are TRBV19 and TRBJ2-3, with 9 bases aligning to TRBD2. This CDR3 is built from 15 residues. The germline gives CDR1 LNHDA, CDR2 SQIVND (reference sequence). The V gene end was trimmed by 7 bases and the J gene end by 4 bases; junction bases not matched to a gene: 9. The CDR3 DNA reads TGTGCCAGTAAGCGTGGACCTAGCGGGGCAGATACGCAGTATTTT. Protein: CASKRGPSGADTQYF.

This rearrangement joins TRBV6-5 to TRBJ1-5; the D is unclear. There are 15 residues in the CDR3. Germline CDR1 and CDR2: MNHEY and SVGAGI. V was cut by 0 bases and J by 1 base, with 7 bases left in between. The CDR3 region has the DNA TGTGCCAGCAGTTACTCGGCCGCCAGCAATCAGCCCCAGCATTTT. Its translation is CASSYSAASNQPQHF.